These 22 T cell receptor beta chains came from one sample sequenced in a study of OX40 agonist ivuxolimab in advanced cancers. Generated by immunoSEQ multiplex PCR, the TCRdb table keeps only in-frame clones and is missing some. This table has 78,000 or so clones, about 88% appearing once. The material was CD4+ or CD8+ T cells sorted from blood, obtained in a trial of the OX40 agonist ivuxolimab. All receptors come from an adult with an advanced solid tumor such as melanoma, head and neck, liver or kidney cancer.

The CDR3 coding sequence is TGTGCCAGCAGTGACTCGGTTAAGATTCAGCCCCAGCATTTT. This encodes CASSDSVKIQPQHF. V and J are TRBV6-4 and TRBJ1-5; D ambiguous. Germline V lookup: CDR1 MRHNA, CDR2 SNTAGT. The CDR3 runs to 14 residues. With 0 bases removed from V and 6 bases from J, the gap between germline ends came to 9 bases.

The chain joins TRBV4-1 to TRBJ2-1, with TRBD1 as a possible D gene (5 bases). The V end lost 0 bases, the J end lost 5 bases, and 11 bases lay between the germline ends. The germline gives CDR1 MGHRA, CDR2 YSYEKL. This CDR3 spans 15 amino acids. The CDR3 DNA is TGCGCCAGCAGCCAAGAGACAGCTGTAAACAATGAGCAGTTCTTC. Translating gives CASSQETAVNNEQFF.

The genes are TRBV4-1 and TRBJ1-1; 9 nucleotides match TRBD1. Trimming cost V 4 bases and J 1 base; bases outside gene matches: 7. The CDR3 is 16 amino acids. CDR1 and CDR2 from the germline V gene are MGHRA and YSYEKL. CDR3 in amino acids: CASSLGTGWTNTEAFF. CDR3 nucleotide sequence: TGCGCCAGCAGCCTTGGGACAGGGTGGACGAACACTGAAGCTTTCTTT.

V is TRBV6-5 and J is TRBJ2-7; D unresolved. The germline V gene has CDR1 MNHEY and CDR2 SVGAGI. Trimming removed 5 bases at V and 2 bases at J, with 13 bases between. CDR3 length: 14 amino acids. This chain's CDR3 is CASSDPGTPYEQYF. The DNA for the CDR3 is TGTGCCAGCAGTGACCCGGGTACTCCCTACGAGCAGTACTTC.

The chain employs TRBV11-2 and TRBJ2-5; D may be TRBD1 (6 bases). CDR3 length: 16 amino acids. V was shortened by 5 bases and J by 0 bases, with 16 bases between the two germline ends. Germline V gives CDR1 SGHAT, CDR2 FQNNGV. The CDR3: CASSPRGGRYQETQYF. CDR3 nucleotide sequence: TGTGCCAGCAGCCCCAGAGGGGGAAGGTACCAAGAGACCCAGTACTTC.

The rearrangement uses TRBV19 and TRBJ1-2; a weak D match, TRBD1 (6 bases). The CDR3 contains 14 residues. Trimming removed 1 base at V and 7 bases at J, with 13 bases between. Germline CDR1 and CDR2: LNHDA and SQIVND (reference sequence). CDR3 bases: TGTGCCAGTAGTATAGGGACAGATACTCCTGGCTACACCTTC. Protein product: CASSIGTDTPGYTF.

The table lists this clone with a few counts. The CDR3 is CASSPGGATYNEQFF. The CDR3 nucleotides are TGCGCCAGCAGCCCCGGTGGGGCCACTTACAATGAGCAGTTCTTC. The chain links TRBV5-1 to TRBJ2-1; the D gene is possibly TRBD1 (5 bases). With 4 bases removed from V and 4 bases from J, the gap between germline ends came to 15 bases. This CDR3 is built from 15 residues. CDR1 and CDR2 from the germline V gene are SGHRS and YFSETQ.

A single count supports this clone. The V call is TRBV6-6, the J call TRBJ2-3; possible D gene TRBD2, 5 bases. With 4 bases removed from V and 6 bases from J, the gap between germline ends came to 8 bases. There are 12 residues in the CDR3. CDR1 is MNHNY and CDR2 is SVGAGI in the germline V gene (reference sequence). The CDR3 sequence is CASSSLGDTQYF. Here the CDR3 DNA reads TGTGCCAGCAGTTCACTAGGGGATACGCAGTATTTT.

The chain employs TRBV6-6 and TRBJ1-3; TRBD1 aligns across 9 bases. CDR1 MNHNY and CDR2 SVGAGI come from the germline V gene (reference sequence). V was clipped by 8 bases and J by 0 bases; unmatched bases: 5. This CDR3 comprises 15 residues. CDR3 sequence reads: CASDRGRSSGNTIYF. The DNA for the CDR3 is TGTGCCAGCGACAGGGGGAGATCCTCTGGAAACACCATATATTTT.

This chain uses TRBV5-1 with TRBJ2-3; 9 bases align to TRBD1. Trimming cost V 1 base and J 6 bases; bases outside gene matches: 3. The CDR3 covers 14 residues. The V gene's germline CDR1 is SGHRS and CDR2 YFSETQ. CDR3 sequence reads: CASSLRTGADTQYF. The CDR3 bases are TGCGCCAGCAGCTTGCGGACAGGGGCGGATACGCAGTATTTT.

The chain has TRBV5-5 and TRBJ2-4; weak D call: TRBD2 (5 bases). This CDR3 comprises 15 residues. V lost 4 bases and J 0 bases, leaving 11 bases between the germline ends. Per the germline V gene, CDR1 is SGHKS and CDR2 is YYEKEE (reference sequence). The CDR3 is CASSKAEVAKNIQYF. CDR3 DNA: TGTGCCAGCAGCAAAGCGGAGGTAGCCAAAAACATTCAGTACTTC.

The chain recombines TRBV18 with TRBJ2-7; D uncertain. This CDR3 has 12 residues. Trimming removed 2 bases at V and 4 bases at J, with 6 bases between. Germline V CDR1 and CDR2: KGHSH, LQKENI. The CDR3 loop reads CASSPDAYEQYF. CDR3 sequence (DNA): TGTGCCAGCTCACCAGATGCATACGAGCAGTACTTC.

The chain recombines TRBV19 with TRBJ2-1, with TRBD2 matching over 13 bases. The V gene's germline CDR1 is LNHDA and CDR2 SQIVND (reference sequence). V lost 5 bases and J lost 3; bases outside the gene matches: 16. This CDR3 has 20 amino acids. For the CDR3, the DNA is TGTGCCAGTAGTCCCCGAGGTGGACTAGCGGGAGTTGCGAACTACAATGAGCAGTTCTTC. The encoded protein is CASSPRGGLAGVANYNEQFF.

The J gene is TRBJ1-1, the V gene TRBV19; D gene uncertain. This CDR3 comprises 13 residues. In germline, CDR1 is LNHDA, CDR2 SQIVND (reference sequence). V lost 4 bases and J 10 bases, leaving 16 bases between the germline ends. The CDR3 nucleotides read TGTGCCAGTAGTAGGAATGGTGGCCAAAGAGCTTTCTTT. It codes for CASSRNGGQRAFF.

As concerns this clone: Other nucleotide sequences from this sample produce the same CDR3. The genes are TRBV18 and TRBJ2-5; a possible D gene is TRBD2 (6 bases). The CDR3 contains 12 residues. The V gene lost 2 bases and the J gene lost 5 bases, with 6 bases spanning the gap. Germline values: CDR1 KGHSH, CDR2 LQKENI. Here the CDR3 DNA reads TGTGCCAGCTCACCAGGGGGGGAGACCCAGTACTTC. It is translated as CASSPGGETQYF.

This sequence joins TRBV6-5 and TRBJ1-4, with a tentative D call TRBD1 (6 bases). The CDR3 contains 12 residues. V was clipped by 6 bases and J by 5 bases, with 7 bases between them. Germline CDR1 reads MNHEY; CDR2 reads SVGAGI. Here the CDR3 reads CASSQGNEKLFF. The CDR3 region has the DNA TGTGCCAGCAGCCAGGGGAATGAAAAACTGTTTTTT.

The chain carries TRBV19 and TRBJ2-3; TRBD2 is a possible D gene (5 bases). CDR3 length: 14 residues. Germline V gene sequence: CDR1 LNHDA, CDR2 SQIVND (reference sequence). With 5 bases removed from V and 2 bases from J, the gap between germline ends came to 11 bases. The CDR3 loop reads CASSGYGDTDTQYF. The CDR3 coding sequence is TGTGCCAGTAGTGGGTACGGGGACACAGATACGCAGTATTTT.

The chain links TRBV11-2 to TRBJ2-3; a possible D gene is TRBD2 (6 bases). The germline CDR1 and CDR2 sequences are SGHAT and FQNNGV. The germline V and J ends were trimmed by 2 bases and 2 bases, with 11 bases remaining between them. The CDR3 consists of 15 residues. The CDR3 sequence is CASSLNLASTDTQYF. Written as DNA, the CDR3 is TGTGCCAGCAGCTTAAACCTAGCGTCCACAGATACGCAGTATTTT.

This clone was counted a single time. The V call is TRBV6-5, the J call TRBJ2-1, with 14 bases identical to TRBD2. The CDR3 length is 15 residues. From germline, CDR1 is MNHEY and CDR2 SVGAGI. J was trimmed by 9 bases and V by 5 bases; bases with no gene match: 6. The CDR3 sequence: CASSGGLAGGGEQFF. In nucleotides, the CDR3 is TGTGCCAGCAGTGGCGGACTAGCGGGAGGAGGTGAGCAGTTCTTC.

This chain uses TRBV2 with TRBJ2-1; D is unclear. The CDR3 is 15 residues long. Germline V gene data show CDR1 as SNHLY and CDR2 as FYNNEI. Trimming took 8 bases from V and 5 from J, leaving 19 bases between them. The CDR3 sequence: CASLFTVGSHNEQFF. CDR3 DNA sequence: TGTGCCAGCCTCTTCACCGTAGGGTCCCACAATGAGCAGTTCTTC.

The genes are TRBV4-2 and TRBJ2-1, with a possible D match to TRBD2 (5 bases). Trimming took off 3 bases at V and 2 bases at J, with 5 bases between the two ends. The length of the CDR3 is 13 residues. Germline values: CDR1 LGHNA, CDR2 YNFKEQ. CDR3 loop: CASSHGAYNEQFF. The CDR3 region has the DNA TGTGCCAGCAGCCACGGGGCCTACAATGAGCAGTTCTTC.

The CDR3 DNA reads TGTGCCAGCAGCTCCACCGTCGACAGGGAAGTTGGCTACACCTTC. Translated: CASSSTVDREVGYTF. This chain joins TRBV7-2 and TRBJ1-2, with TRBD1 identical over 7 bases. The CDR3 length is 15 residues. Germline V gene data show CDR1 as SGHTA and CDR2 as FQGNSA. The V segment lost 4 bases and the J segment 7 bases; nucleotides outside the gene matches: 12.